This passage covers 17 T cell receptor beta chains from one sample sequenced in a study of cytomegalovirus exposure and HLA in healthy donors. PCR amplification relied on 60 Vbeta primers (plus 13 Jbeta primers). Sequencing used immunoSEQ multiplex PCR; TCRdb keeps in-frame clones, though not all of them. The profile shows around 94,000 clones, roughly 80% of them singletons. The sample comprised PBMCs. The receptors come from a human donor in good health.

The V gene is TRBV5-4, the J gene TRBJ2-5, with 8 bases lining up with TRBD1. The DNA end is more similar to TRBJ2-7, so the J call may be wrong. CDR1 is SGHNT and CDR2 is YYREEE in the germline V gene (reference sequence). The CDR3 is 14 residues long. CDR3 protein: CASRAGTGSYEQYF. Here the CDR3 DNA reads TGTGCCAGCAGAGCCGGGACAGGCTCCTACGAGCAGTACTTC.

The CDR3 loop is CASTPSGWGDRPQHF. For the CDR3, the DNA is TGTGCCAGTACTCCCTCCGGGTGGGGGGACAGGCCCCAGCATTTT. The chain has TRBV19 and TRBJ1-5; 7 bases fit TRBD1. The V gene's germline CDR1 is LNHDA and CDR2 SQIVND (reference sequence). Losses at the gene ends were 7 bases for V and 9 bases for J; bases not matched to a gene: 15. CDR3 length: 15 residues. Supplemented by reference TRBV19 and TRBJ1-5, the full variable domain reads DGGITQSPKYLFRKEGQNVTLSCEQNLNHDAMYWYRQDPGQGLRLIYYSQIVNDFQKGDIAEGYSVSREKKESFPLTVTSAQKNPTAFYLCASTPSGWGDRPQHFGDGTRLSIL.

This clone was counted a few times. The rearrangement joins TRBV7-2 to TRBJ1-1, with TRBD1 matching 8 bases. The CDR3 is made up of 13 amino acids. J was trimmed by 6 bases and V by 4 bases; bases with no gene match: 4. Germline lookup yields CDR1 SGHTA and CDR2 FQGNSA. The CDR3 reads CASSSGQVPEAFF. Here the CDR3 DNA reads TGTGCCAGCAGCTCGGGACAGGTTCCTGAAGCTTTCTTT.

This rearrangement joins TRBV27 to TRBJ2-3; TRBD1 agrees at 9 bases. The germline CDR1 and CDR2 sequences are MNHEY and SMNVEV (reference sequence). V lost 5 bases and J lost 5; bases outside the gene matches: 11. The CDR3 loop spans 16 amino acids. CDR3 region: CASSPWTGATGDTQYF. In DNA form, the CDR3 reads TGTGCCAGCAGTCCCTGGACAGGGGCGACAGGAGATACGCAGTATTTT.

This clone has just a few counts. The chain combines TRBV28 with TRBJ1-4; D perhaps matches TRBD1 (5 bases). The CDR3 runs to 15 residues. The germline CDR1 and CDR2 sequences are MDHEN and SYDVKM. V shed 7 bases and J shed 3 bases, with 15 bases lying between them. The CDR3 is CASTGVTAANEKLFF. The CDR3 bases are TGTGCCAGCACTGGGGTGACAGCAGCTAATGAAAAACTGTTTTTT.

The chain uses TRBV7-2 and TRBJ1-5; possible D gene TRBD1, 5 bases. CDR3 length: 15 residues. V was shortened by 3 bases and J by 5 bases, with 14 bases between the two germline ends. The germline CDR1 and CDR2 sequences are SGHTA and FQGNSA. The CDR3 spells CASSLTAMSDQPQHF. DNA for the CDR3: TGTGCCAGCAGCTTGACAGCAATGTCGGATCAGCCCCAGCATTTT.

The chain links TRBV11-2 to TRBJ1-5; 8 nucleotides line up with TRBD1. The junction had 5 bases not matched to a gene; V was cut back by 5 bases and J by 2 bases. This CDR3 contains 15 residues. CDR1 is SGHAT, CDR2 FQNNGV, per germline. CDR3 amino acids: CASSTDRVGNQPQHF. The DNA for the CDR3 is TGTGCCAGCAGCACGGACAGGGTGGGCAATCAGCCCCAGCATTTT. Using reference TRBV11-2 and TRBJ1-5 for the parts outside the CDR3, the full variable domain is EAGVAQSPRYKIIEKRQSVAFWCNPISGHATLYWYQQILGQGPKLLIQFQNNGVVDDSQLPKDRFSAERLKGVDSTLKIQPAKLEDSAVYLCASSTDRVGNQPQHFGDGTRLSIL.

The V call is TRBV9, the J call TRBJ2-1; TRBD2 aligns across 15 bases. J gave up 4 bases and V 3 bases, and 17 bases lay outside the gene matches. Germline CDR1 reads SGDLS; CDR2 reads YYNGEE. This CDR3 contains 21 residues. This CDR3 reads CASSATSGTSGRQALYNEQFF. CDR3 nucleotide sequence: TGTGCCAGCAGCGCGACGTCCGGGACTAGCGGGAGGCAAGCTCTGTACAATGAGCAGTTCTTC.

This chain connects TRBV6-1 to TRBJ2-5, with D possibly being TRBD2 (5 bases). Germline V gene sequence: CDR1 MNHNS, CDR2 SASEGT. V was cut by 1 base and J by 4 bases, with 22 bases left in between. CDR3 length: 18 residues. CDR3 DNA sequence: TGTGCCAGCAGTGAAGAGGAAGAACTAGTAGTTTATGGAGAGACCCAGTACTTC. Protein: CASSEEEELVVYGETQYF.

This rearrangement joins TRBV5-1 to TRBJ2-1; the match to TRBD2 covers 16 bases. Germline V gives CDR1 SGHRS, CDR2 YFSETQ. Germline trimming cut 4 bases from V and 1 base from J; bases unmatched to any gene: 5. The CDR3 is 18 amino acids. In DNA form, the CDR3 reads TGCGCCAGCAGCAGGGGACTAGCGGGGGGGCCTTCCTACAATGAGCAGTTCTTC. Translation gives CASSRGLAGGPSYNEQFF.

The chain links TRBV29-1 to TRBJ1-5, with D perhaps TRBD1 (5 bases). The length of the CDR3 is 14 residues. V was shortened by 4 bases and J by 3 bases, with 13 bases between the two germline ends. Looked up from germline, CDR1 is SQVTM and CDR2 is ANQGSEA. The CDR3 DNA reads TGCAGCGTTGCGACGGGAGGGGTCAATCAGCCCCAGCATTTT. It specifies CSVATGGVNQPQHF.

The V and J genes are TRBV7-3 and TRBJ2-5, with 9 bases matching TRBD1. V shed 2 bases, J shed 5 bases, and the junction held 9 bases outside the gene matches. The CDR3 length is 16 residues. CDR1 SGHTA and CDR2 FQGTGA come from the germline V gene. CDR3 DNA: TGTGCCAGCAGCTTAGGTGACAGGGGGAGGTGGGAGACCCAGTACTTC. Protein: CASSLGDRGRWETQYF.

J is TRBJ2-1 and V is TRBV6-1; possible D gene TRBD1, 6 bases. Germline CDR1 is MNHNS and CDR2 is SASEGT. This CDR3 is built from 16 residues. The V end lost 4 bases, the J end lost 2 bases, and 15 bases lay between the germline ends. The CDR3: CASSAFRDTAYNEQFF. CDR3 coding DNA: TGTGCCAGCAGTGCTTTCCGGGACACTGCCTACAATGAGCAGTTCTTC.

The chain uses TRBV28 and TRBJ2-5, with a tentative D call TRBD2 (5 bases). Trimming pared 2 bases from V and 5 bases from J, leaving 9 bases between. Germline V lookup: CDR1 MDHEN, CDR2 SYDVKM. This CDR3 comprises 13 residues. CDR3 protein: CASSLSGGETQYF. CDR3 nucleotides: TGTGCCAGCAGTTTAAGCGGCGGGGAGACCCAGTACTTC.

In its sample, this clone was seen a few times. The rearrangement joins TRBV6-5 to TRBJ2-5, with 10 bases fitting TRBD2. The CDR3 totals 14 residues. Germline loops: CDR1 MNHEY, CDR2 SVGAGI. Trimming took 5 bases from V and 7 from J; bases not matched to a gene: 7. The CDR3 loop is CASSPGLAFGTQYF. Here the CDR3 DNA reads TGTGCCAGCAGTCCGGGACTAGCGTTTGGGACCCAGTACTTC.

This rearrangement joins TRBV4-1 to TRBJ1-6; no clear D gene. Germline CDR1 and CDR2: MGHRA and YSYEKL. This CDR3 is 14 amino acids long. V shed 3 bases and J shed 4 bases, with 7 bases lying between them. The CDR3 nucleotides read TGCGCCAGCAGCCAGATCGGGTATAATTCACCCCTCCACTTT. It translates to CASSQIGYNSPLHF.

This chain joins TRBV7-2 and TRBJ2-3; D gene unclear. The germline V gene encodes CDR1 SGHTA and CDR2 FQGNSA. Trimming took 9 bases from V and 6 from J, leaving 10 bases between them. The CDR3 sequence is 11 residues long. CDR3: CASSTGDTQYF. Written as DNA, the CDR3 is TGTGCCAGTTCGACCGGGGATACGCAGTATTTT.